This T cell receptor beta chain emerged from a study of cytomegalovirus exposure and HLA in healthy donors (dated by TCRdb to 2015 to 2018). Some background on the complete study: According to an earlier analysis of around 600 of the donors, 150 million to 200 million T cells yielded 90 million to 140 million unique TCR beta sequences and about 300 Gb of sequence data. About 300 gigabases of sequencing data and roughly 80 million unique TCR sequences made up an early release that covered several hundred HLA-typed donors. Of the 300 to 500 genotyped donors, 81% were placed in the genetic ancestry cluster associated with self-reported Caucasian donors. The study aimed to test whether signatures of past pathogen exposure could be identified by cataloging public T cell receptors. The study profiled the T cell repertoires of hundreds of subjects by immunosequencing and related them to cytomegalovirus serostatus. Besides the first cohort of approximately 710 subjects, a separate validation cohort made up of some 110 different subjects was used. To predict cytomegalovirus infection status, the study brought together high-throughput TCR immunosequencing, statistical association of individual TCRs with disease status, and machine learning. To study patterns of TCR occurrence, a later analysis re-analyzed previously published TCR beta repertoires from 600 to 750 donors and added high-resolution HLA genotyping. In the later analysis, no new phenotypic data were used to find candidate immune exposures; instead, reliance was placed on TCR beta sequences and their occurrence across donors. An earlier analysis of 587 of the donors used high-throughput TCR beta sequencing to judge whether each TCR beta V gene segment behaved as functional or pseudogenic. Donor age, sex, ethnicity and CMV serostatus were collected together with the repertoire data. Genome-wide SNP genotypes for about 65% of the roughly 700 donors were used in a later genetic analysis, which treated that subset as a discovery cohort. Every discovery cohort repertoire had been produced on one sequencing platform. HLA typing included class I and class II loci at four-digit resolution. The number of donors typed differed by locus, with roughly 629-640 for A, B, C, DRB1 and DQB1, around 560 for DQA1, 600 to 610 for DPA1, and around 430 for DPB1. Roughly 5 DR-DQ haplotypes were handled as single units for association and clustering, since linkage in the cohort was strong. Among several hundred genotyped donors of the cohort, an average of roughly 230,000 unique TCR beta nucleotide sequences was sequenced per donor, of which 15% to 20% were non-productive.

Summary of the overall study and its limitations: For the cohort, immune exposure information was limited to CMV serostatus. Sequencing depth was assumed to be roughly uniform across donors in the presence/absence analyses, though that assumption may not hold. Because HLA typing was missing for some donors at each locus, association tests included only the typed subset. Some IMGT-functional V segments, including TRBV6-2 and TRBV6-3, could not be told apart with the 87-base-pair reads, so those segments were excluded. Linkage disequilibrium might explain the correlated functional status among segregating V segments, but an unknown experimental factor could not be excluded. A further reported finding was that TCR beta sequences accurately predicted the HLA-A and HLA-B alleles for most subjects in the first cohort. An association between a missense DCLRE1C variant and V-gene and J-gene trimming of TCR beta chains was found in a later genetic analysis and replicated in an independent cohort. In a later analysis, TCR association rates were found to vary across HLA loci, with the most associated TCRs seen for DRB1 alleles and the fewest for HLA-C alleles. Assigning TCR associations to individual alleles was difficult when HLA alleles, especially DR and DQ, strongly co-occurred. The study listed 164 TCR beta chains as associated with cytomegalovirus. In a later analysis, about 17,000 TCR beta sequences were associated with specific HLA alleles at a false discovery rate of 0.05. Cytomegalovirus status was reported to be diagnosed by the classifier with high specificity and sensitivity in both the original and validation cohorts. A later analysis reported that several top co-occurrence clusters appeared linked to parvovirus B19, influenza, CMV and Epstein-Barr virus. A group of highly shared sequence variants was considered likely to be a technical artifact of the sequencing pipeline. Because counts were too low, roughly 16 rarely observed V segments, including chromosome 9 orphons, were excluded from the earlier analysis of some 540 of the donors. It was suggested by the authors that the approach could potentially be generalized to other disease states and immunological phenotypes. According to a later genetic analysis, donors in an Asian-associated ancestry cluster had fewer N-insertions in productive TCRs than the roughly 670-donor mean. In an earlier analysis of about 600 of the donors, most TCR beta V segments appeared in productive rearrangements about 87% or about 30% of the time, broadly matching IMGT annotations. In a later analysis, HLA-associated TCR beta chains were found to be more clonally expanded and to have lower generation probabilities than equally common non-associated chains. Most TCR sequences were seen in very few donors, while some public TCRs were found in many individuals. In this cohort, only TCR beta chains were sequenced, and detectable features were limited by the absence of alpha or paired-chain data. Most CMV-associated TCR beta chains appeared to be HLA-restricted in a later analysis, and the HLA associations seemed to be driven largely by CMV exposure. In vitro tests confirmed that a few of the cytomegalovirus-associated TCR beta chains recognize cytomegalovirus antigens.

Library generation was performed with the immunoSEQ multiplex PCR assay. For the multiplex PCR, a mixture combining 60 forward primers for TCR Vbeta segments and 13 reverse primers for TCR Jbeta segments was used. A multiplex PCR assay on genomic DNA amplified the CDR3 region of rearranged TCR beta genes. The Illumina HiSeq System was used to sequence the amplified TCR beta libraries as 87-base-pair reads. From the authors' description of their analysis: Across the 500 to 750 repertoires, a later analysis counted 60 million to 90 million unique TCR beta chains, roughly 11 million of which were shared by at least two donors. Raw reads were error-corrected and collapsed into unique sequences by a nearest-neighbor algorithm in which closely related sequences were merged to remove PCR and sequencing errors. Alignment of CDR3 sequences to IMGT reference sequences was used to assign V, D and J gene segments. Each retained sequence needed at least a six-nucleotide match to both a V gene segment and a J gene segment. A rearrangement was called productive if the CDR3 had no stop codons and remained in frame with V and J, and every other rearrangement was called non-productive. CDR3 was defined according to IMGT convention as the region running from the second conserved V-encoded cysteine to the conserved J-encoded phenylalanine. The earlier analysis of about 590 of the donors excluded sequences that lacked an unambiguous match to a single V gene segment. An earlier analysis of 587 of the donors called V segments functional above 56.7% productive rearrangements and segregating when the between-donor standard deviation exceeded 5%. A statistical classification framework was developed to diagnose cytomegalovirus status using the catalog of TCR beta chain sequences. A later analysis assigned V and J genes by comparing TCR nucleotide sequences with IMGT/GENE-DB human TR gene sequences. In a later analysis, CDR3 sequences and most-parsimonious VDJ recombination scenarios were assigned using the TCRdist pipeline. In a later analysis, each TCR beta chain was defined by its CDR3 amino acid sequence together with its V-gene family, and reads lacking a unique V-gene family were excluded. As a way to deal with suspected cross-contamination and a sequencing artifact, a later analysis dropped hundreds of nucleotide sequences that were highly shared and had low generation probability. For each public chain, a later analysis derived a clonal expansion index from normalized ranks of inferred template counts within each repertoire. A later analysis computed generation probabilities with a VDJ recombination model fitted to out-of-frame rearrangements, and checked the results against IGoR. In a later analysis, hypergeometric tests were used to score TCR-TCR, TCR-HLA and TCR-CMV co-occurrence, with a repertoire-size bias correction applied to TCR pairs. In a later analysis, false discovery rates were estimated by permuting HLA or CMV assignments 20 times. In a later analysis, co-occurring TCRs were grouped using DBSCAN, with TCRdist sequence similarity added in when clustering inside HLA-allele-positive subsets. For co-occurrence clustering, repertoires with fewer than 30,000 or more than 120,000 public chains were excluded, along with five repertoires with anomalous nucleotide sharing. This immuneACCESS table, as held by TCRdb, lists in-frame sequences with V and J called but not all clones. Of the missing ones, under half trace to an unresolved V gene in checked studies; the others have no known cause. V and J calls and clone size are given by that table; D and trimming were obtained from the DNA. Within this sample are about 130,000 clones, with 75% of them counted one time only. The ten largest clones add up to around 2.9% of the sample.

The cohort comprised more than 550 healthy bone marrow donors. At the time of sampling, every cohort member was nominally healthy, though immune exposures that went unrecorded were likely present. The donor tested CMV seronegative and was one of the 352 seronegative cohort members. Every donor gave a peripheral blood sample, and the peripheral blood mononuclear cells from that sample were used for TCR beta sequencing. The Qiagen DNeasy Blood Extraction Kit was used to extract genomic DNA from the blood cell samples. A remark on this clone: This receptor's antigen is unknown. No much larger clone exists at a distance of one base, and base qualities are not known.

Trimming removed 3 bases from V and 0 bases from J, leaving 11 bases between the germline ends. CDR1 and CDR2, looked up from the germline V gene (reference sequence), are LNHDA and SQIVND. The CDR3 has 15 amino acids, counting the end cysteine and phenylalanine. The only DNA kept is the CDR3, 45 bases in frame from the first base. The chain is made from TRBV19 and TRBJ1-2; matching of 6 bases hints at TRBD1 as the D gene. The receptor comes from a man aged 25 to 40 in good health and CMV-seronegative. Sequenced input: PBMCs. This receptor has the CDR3 CASSIGGRSNYGYTF. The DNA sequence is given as TGTGCCAGTAGTATTGGGGGCAGGTCTAACTATGGCTACACCTTC.